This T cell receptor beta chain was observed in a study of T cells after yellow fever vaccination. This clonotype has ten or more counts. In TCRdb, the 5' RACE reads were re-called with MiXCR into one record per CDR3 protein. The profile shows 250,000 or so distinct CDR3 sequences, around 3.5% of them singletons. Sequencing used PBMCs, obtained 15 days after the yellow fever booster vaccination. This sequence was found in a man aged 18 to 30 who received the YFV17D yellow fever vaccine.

The CDR3 DNA reads as TGTGCCATCAGTCAACCAGCGGGGGAGGGAAGAGATACGCAGTATTTT. Translating it yields CAISQPAGEGRDTQYF. This chain uses TRBV10-3 with TRBJ2-3, with TRBD2 matching 8 bases. The CDR3 is made up of 16 amino acids. Losses at the gene ends were 5 bases for V and 5 bases for J; bases not matched to a gene: 12. CDR1 ENHRY and CDR2 SYGVKD come from the germline V gene.